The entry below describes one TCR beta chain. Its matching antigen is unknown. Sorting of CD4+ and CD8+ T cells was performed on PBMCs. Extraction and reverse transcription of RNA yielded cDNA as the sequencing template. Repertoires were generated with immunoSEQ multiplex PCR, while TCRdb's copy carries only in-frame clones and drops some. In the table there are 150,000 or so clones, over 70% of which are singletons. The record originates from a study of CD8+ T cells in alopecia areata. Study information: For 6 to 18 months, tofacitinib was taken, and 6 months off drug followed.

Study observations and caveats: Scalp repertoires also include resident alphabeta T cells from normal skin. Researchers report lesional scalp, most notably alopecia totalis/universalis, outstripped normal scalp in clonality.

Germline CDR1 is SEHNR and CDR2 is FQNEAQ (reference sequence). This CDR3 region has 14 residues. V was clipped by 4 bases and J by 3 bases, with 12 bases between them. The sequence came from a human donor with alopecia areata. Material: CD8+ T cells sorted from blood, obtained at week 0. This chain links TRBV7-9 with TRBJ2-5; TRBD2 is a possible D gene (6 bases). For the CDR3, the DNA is TGTGCCAGCAGCTCCGAACTAGCTAAAGAGACCCAGTACTTC. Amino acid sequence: CASSSELAKETQYF.